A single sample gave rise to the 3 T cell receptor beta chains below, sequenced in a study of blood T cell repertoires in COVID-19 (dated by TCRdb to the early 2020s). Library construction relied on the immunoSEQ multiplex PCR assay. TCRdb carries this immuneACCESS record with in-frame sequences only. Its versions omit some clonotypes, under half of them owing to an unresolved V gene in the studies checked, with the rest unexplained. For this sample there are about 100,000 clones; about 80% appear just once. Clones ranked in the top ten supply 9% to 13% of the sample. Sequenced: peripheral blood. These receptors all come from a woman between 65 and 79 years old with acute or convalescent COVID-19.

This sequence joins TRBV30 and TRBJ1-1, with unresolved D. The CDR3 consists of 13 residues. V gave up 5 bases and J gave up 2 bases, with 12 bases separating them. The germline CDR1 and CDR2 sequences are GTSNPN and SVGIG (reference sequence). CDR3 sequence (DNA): TGTGCCTGGGCGGCACAGACAAACACTGAAGCTTTCTTT. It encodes CAWAAQTNTEAFF. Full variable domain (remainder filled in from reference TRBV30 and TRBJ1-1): SQTIHQWPATLVQPVGSPLSLECTVEGTSNPNLYWYRQAAGRGLQLLFYSVGIGQISSEVPQNLSASRPQDRQFILSSKKLLLSDSGFYLCAWAAQTNTEAFFGQGTRLTVV.

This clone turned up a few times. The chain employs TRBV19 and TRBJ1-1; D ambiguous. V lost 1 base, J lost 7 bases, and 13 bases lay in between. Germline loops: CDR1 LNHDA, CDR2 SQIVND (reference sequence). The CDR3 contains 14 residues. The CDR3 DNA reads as TGTGCCAGTAGTATAGTGTTGGGGAGTAATGAAGCTTTCTTT. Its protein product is CASSIVLGSNEAFF.

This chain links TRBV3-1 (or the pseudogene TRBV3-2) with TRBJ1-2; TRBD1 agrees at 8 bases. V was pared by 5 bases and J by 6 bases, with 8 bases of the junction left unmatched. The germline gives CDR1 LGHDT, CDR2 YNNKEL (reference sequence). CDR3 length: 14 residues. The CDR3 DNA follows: TGTGCCAGCAGCTCCTTTCAGGGGGCGGATGGCTACACCTTC. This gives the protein CASSSFQGADGYTF.